The next 24 T cell receptor beta chains were all read from a single sample in a study of technical replicates of blood from a handful of donors. Profiled with immunoSEQ multiplex PCR; TCRdb holds only in-frame clones, not every one. Found here are approximately 79,000 clones, more than 85% of them singletons; the top ten hold 0.2% to 0.3%. The source material was T cells isolated from PBMCs. The receptors come from a human donor in good health.

The rearrangement uses TRBV4-1 and TRBJ2-3; D unresolved. The CDR3 covers 13 residues. In germline, CDR1 is MGHRA, CDR2 YSYEKL. V was shortened by 1 base and J by 3 bases, with 5 bases between the two germline ends. The CDR3 DNA is TGCGCCAGCAGCCAAGCCGTAACAGATACGCAGTATTTT. This sequence encodes CASSQAVTDTQYF.

The gene calls are TRBV28 and TRBJ2-1, with 15 bases that match TRBD2. Germline CDR1 MDHEN, CDR2 SYDVKM. Losses at the gene ends were 8 bases for V and 7 bases for J; bases not matched to a gene: 18. This CDR3 comprises 19 residues. In DNA, the CDR3 is TGTGCCAGCCTCAGACAGGGAATCGGACTAGCGGGAGGGCCAAATGAGCAGTTCTTC. Amino acid sequence: CASLRQGIGLAGGPNEQFF.

The chain combines TRBV6-4 with TRBJ1-5; 8 bases match TRBD1. Germline-derived CDR1 and CDR2 are MRHNA and SNTAGT. The length of the CDR3 is 17 residues. J gave up 5 bases and V 4 bases, and 13 bases lay outside the gene matches. The CDR3 DNA reads as TGTGCCAGCAGTGTCCCAGGGGGCGAGCGGGGGGATCAGCCCCAGCATTTT. It is translated as CASSVPGGERGDQPQHF.

V is TRBV7-3 and J is TRBJ2-5; 13 bases align to TRBD2. CDR3 length: 14 residues. Trimming at V came to 5 bases and at J to 5 bases, leaving 2 bases not matched to a gene. Germline V gene lookup returns CDR1 SGHTA and CDR2 FQGTGA. CDR3 DNA sequence: TGTGCCAGCAGCACGGGACTAGCGGGGGAGACCCAGTACTTC. This translates into CASSTGLAGETQYF.

This rearrangement joins TRBV30 to TRBJ1-2, with 9 bases lining up with TRBD1. Germline V gives CDR1 GTSNPN, CDR2 SVGIG (reference sequence). The CDR3 has 14 residues. J was trimmed by 8 bases and V by 8 bases; bases with no gene match: 15. CDR3 in amino acids: CALGTGPFLLGYTF. For the CDR3, the DNA is TGTGCCCTGGGGACAGGGCCCTTTTTATTGGGCTACACCTTC.

The chain joins TRBV18 to TRBJ2-2, with 10 bases lining up with TRBD1. Germline CDR1 and CDR2: KGHSH and LQKENI. J was trimmed by 7 bases and V by 3 bases; bases with no gene match: 5. There are 15 residues in the CDR3. CDR3 DNA: TGTGCCAGCTCACCCGGGACAGGGGCCGTCGGGGAGCTGTTTTTT. Protein product: CASSPGTGAVGELFF.

The chain uses TRBV27 and TRBJ1-1; possibly TRBD1 for D (5 bases). CDR3 length: 12 residues. V dropped 3 bases and J dropped 6 bases, with 8 bases sitting between them. Germline V gene data show CDR1 as MNHEY and CDR2 as SMNVEV (reference sequence). The CDR3 loop reads CASSFWGAEAFF. In nucleotides, the CDR3 is TGTGCCAGCAGTTTCTGGGGGGCTGAAGCTTTCTTT.

The DNA of the CDR3 is TGTGCCACCAGCAGTTCTAGCGGGGGGGAGCTGTTTTTT. Amino acid sequence: CATSSSSGGELFF. The V and J genes are TRBV15 and TRBJ2-2, with TRBD2 identical over 8 bases. The trim removed 3 bases at V and 8 bases at J, leaving 2 bases unmatched. The CDR3 contains 13 residues. CDR1 and CDR2 (germline): LNHNV, YYDKDF (reference sequence).

The chain carries TRBV11-3 and TRBJ1-1; weak D call: TRBD1 (5 bases). Germline V lookup: CDR1 SGHNT, CDR2 YENEEA. There are 15 residues in the CDR3. V was trimmed by 2 bases and J by 0 bases, leaving 10 bases between them. The DNA of the CDR3 is TGTGCCAGCAGCTTACAGGGCTCTTTGAACACTGAAGCTTTCTTT. It codes for CASSLQGSLNTEAFF.

This chain links TRBV12-5 with TRBJ2-1; no clear D gene. V lost 6 bases, J lost 5 bases, and 20 bases lay in between. Germline V gives CDR1 LGHNT, CDR2 FRNRAP. CDR3 length: 16 residues. CDR3 sequence reads: CASGQPTSSSNNEQFF. CDR3 bases: TGTGCTAGTGGCCAACCGACGTCTTCTAGTAACAATGAGCAGTTCTTC.

V usage is TRBV10-3 and J usage is TRBJ1-4; D not resolved. V was trimmed by 0 bases and J by 10 bases, leaving 9 bases between them. Germline CDR1 is ENHRY and CDR2 is SYGVKD. CDR3 length: 13 residues. CDR3 in DNA: TGTGCCATCAGTGAGTCGAGTCCCCCAAAACTGTTTTTT. As protein: CAISESSPPKLFF.

The V and J genes are TRBV7-9 and TRBJ1-5, with D perhaps matching TRBD1 (5 bases). Trimming took 5 bases from V and 6 from J, leaving 8 bases between them. Germline loops: CDR1 SEHNR, CDR2 FQNEAQ (reference sequence). The CDR3 contains 12 residues. This chain's CDR3 is CASSNRGQPQHF. The CDR3 DNA sequence: TGTGCCAGCAGCAATAGGGGTCAGCCCCAGCATTTT.

The count of this clone is one. The J gene is TRBJ2-1, the V gene TRBV9; no firm D call. V lost 3 bases to trimming and J lost 0 bases, with 10 bases between them. Germline CDR1 and CDR2: SGDLS and YYNGEE. CDR3 length equals 15 residues. CDR3 amino acids: CASSGTASSYNEQFF. The CDR3, as DNA: TGTGCCAGCAGCGGCACAGCAAGCTCCTACAATGAGCAGTTCTTC.

The chain has TRBV2 and TRBJ1-2; tentatively, D is TRBD1 (6 bases). The CDR3 contains 14 residues. Germline values: CDR1 SNHLY, CDR2 FYNNEI. V was shortened by 7 bases and J by 3 bases, with 15 bases between the two germline ends. Here the CDR3 DNA reads TGTGCCAGCACCGCCAGGGGAATAGACTATGGCTACACCTTC. It yields the protein CASTARGIDYGYTF.

The chain employs TRBV6-5 and TRBJ2-3, with TRBD2 as a possible D gene (6 bases). Germline CDR1 is MNHEY and CDR2 is SVGAGI. CDR3 size: 11 residues. Trimming took off 7 bases at V and 6 bases at J, with 8 bases between the two ends. This CDR3 is CASIRGDTQYF. CDR3 in DNA: TGTGCCAGCATTCGGGGGGATACGCAGTATTTT.

This clone came up once. This chain links TRBV6-5 with TRBJ1-2, with D unresolved. CDR1 is MNHEY and CDR2 is SVGAGI in the germline V gene. The CDR3 length is 12 residues. The V gene lost 4 bases and the J gene lost 5 bases, with 8 bases spanning the gap. CDR3 amino acids: CASSSDGYGYTF. The DNA for the CDR3 is TGTGCCAGCAGTTCCGACGGGTATGGCTACACCTTC.

This rearrangement joins TRBV7-9 to TRBJ1-2; TRBD1 might be the D (6 bases). This CDR3 has 13 amino acids. V was clipped by 5 bases and J by 3 bases, with 10 bases between them. Germline CDR1 reads SEHNR; CDR2 reads FQNEAQ (reference sequence). Written as DNA, the CDR3 is TGTGCCAGCAGCACATGGACAGACTATGGCTACACCTTC. It translates to CASSTWTDYGYTF.

The chain couples TRBV5-1 to TRBJ2-5; D unresolved. Germline-derived CDR1 and CDR2 are SGHRS and YFSETQ. V gave up 3 bases and J gave up 5 bases, with 14 bases separating them. The CDR3 has 14 amino acids. The CDR3 DNA reads as TGCGCCAGCAGCTCCCAACTAAGGTTGGAGACCCAGTACTTC. Amino acids: CASSSQLRLETQYF.

This clone was seen a single time. This rearrangement joins TRBV2 to TRBJ2-5, with 10 bases fitting TRBD2. There are 16 residues in the CDR3. V shed 3 bases and J 6 bases; nucleotides not matched to a gene: 10. Germline V gene data show CDR1 as SNHLY and CDR2 as FYNNEI. Here the CDR3 reads CASSDQAGGVSKTQYF. In nucleotides, the CDR3 is TGTGCCAGCAGTGACCAAGCGGGGGGGGTGTCAAAGACCCAGTACTTC.

V gene TRBV9 combines with J gene TRBJ2-1; D may be TRBD2 (6 bases). V lost 0 bases, J lost 10 bases, and 20 bases lay in between. The CDR3 consists of 16 residues. Per germline, CDR1 SGDLS and CDR2 YYNGEE. The CDR3 DNA reads TGTGCCAGCAGCGTAGCTAGCGTTCTAGCGAGAGGCGAGCAGTTCTTC. It encodes CASSVASVLARGEQFF.

The chain is built from TRBV7-6 and TRBJ1-2, with TRBD1 identical over 7 bases. CDR3 size: 16 residues. Germline V CDR1 and CDR2: SGHVS, FNYEAQ. V lost 0 bases and J lost 4; bases outside the gene matches: 8. The CDR3 region is CASSLAGTDPGYGYTF. The CDR3 DNA reads TGTGCCAGCAGCTTAGCGGGGACAGATCCTGGCTATGGCTACACCTTC.

The chain employs TRBV5-1 and TRBJ2-7; TRBD2 agrees at 9 bases. The CDR3 runs to 17 residues. V lost 0 bases, J lost 2 bases, and 9 bases stayed unmatched. CDR1 is SGHRS, CDR2 YFSETQ, per germline. CDR3: CASSLGRTSATPYEQYF. As DNA, the CDR3 is TGCGCCAGCAGCTTGGGAAGGACTAGCGCTACGCCCTACGAGCAGTACTTC.

This clone occurred once. J is TRBJ1-2 and V is TRBV10-1; TRBD1 matches at 7 bases. V lost 2 bases and J lost 3; bases outside the gene matches: 6. Germline V gene sequence: CDR1 WNHNN, CDR2 SYGVQD (reference sequence). The CDR3 has 15 residues. This chain's CDR3 is CASSEVRQGHYGYTF. CDR3 DNA: TGCGCCAGCAGTGAGGTGAGACAGGGCCACTATGGCTACACCTTC.

This rearrangement joins TRBV19 to TRBJ1-5, with TRBD1 as a possible D gene (6 bases). Deletions cut 2 bases from V and 8 bases from J, with 10 bases between. The germline V gene has CDR1 LNHDA and CDR2 SQIVND (reference sequence). This CDR3 has 13 amino acids. CDR3 nucleotides: TGTGCCAGTAGTATACAGGGGTCAGAGCCCCAGCATTTT. Amino acid sequence: CASSIQGSEPQHF.